One and the same sample provided the 30 T cell receptor beta chains below, sequenced in a study of human T cells and chemical hapten exposure (dated by TCRdb to about 2021). The sample's time point label, in plain terms: patch test 1, 2 weeks after DPC sensitization. This specimen's treatment or condition label, per the study, means: therapeutic diphenylcyclopropenone sensitization with weekly scalp DPC. The method was RACE. Sequenced using a NextSeq 500. TCRdb reprocessing: public reads trimmed at Q25 with fastp, clones called with MiXCR, in-frame beta chains kept. Duplicate CDR3 protein sequences are folded into a single record with the most common DNA and genes. This sample has some 91,000 distinct CDR3 sequences in its table, and roughly 12% of those were observed once. The ten most abundant clones make up approximately 2% of the sample. Sequences were derived from whole blood, sampled in connection with sensitization to the hapten diphenylcyclopropenone (DPC). All receptors derive from a woman in her thirties or forties with alopecia areata. Some clones in this sample may be carry-over from other donors' samples.

The chain has TRBV2 and TRBJ2-3; no firm D call. CDR1 and CDR2 (germline): SNHLY, FYNNEI. Trimming left V 4 bases short and J 5 bases short, with 13 bases between. This CDR3 region has 14 residues. The CDR3 spells CASSGITKRDTQYF. DNA of the CDR3: TGTGCCAGCAGTGGAATTACGAAGAGAGATACGCAGTATTTT.

Many counts were recorded for this clonotype. The V and J genes are TRBV4-3 and TRBJ2-4, with D tentatively TRBD2 (6 bases). Trimming removed 1 base at V and 9 bases at J, with 16 bases between. There are 15 residues in the CDR3. Germline-derived CDR1 and CDR2 are LGHNA and YSLEER. The DNA of the CDR3 is TGCGCCAGCAGCCAAGCTCGCACCCTCGGGGGCATTCAGTACTTC. Encoded protein: CASSQARTLGGIQYF.

In its sample, this clonotype was seen a few times. The CDR3 is CASSLALAGAGELFF. CDR3 DNA sequence: TGTGCCAGCAGCTTAGCGCTAGCGGGAGCCGGGGAGCTGTTTTTT. This chain joins TRBV7-2 and TRBJ2-2; 10 bases match TRBD2. Germline assignment: CDR1 SGHTA and CDR2 FQGNSA. Trimming took 0 bases from V and 6 from J; bases not matched to a gene: 1. CDR3 length: 15 residues.

The chain carries TRBV6-6 and TRBJ2-3; a possible D gene is TRBD1 (6 bases). Germline V gene sequence: CDR1 MNHNY, CDR2 SVGAGI (reference sequence). The V end lost 6 bases, the J end lost 1 base, and 14 bases lay between the germline ends. This CDR3 comprises 15 residues. CDR3 residues: CASSRDRPRTDTQYF. CDR3 DNA sequence: TGTGCCAGCAGCCGAGACAGGCCCCGCACAGATACGCAGTATTTT.

This clonotype occurred a few times. Written as DNA, the CDR3 is TGTGCCAGCAGTCTTTCGGGGGGTACAGATACGCAGTATTTT. The encoded protein is CASSLSGGTDTQYF. The chain is built from TRBV11-2 and TRBJ2-3; the match to TRBD2 covers 7 bases. V was clipped by 6 bases and J by 3 bases; unmatched bases: 6. The CDR3 sequence is 14 residues long. Germline V gene data show CDR1 as SGHAT and CDR2 as FQNNGV.

This clonotype was detected a few times. The gene calls are TRBV20-1 and TRBJ2-2; unclear D gene. The V gene lost 1 base and the J gene lost 8 bases, with 11 bases spanning the gap. The CDR3 loop spans 13 amino acids. Germline V lookup: CDR1 DFQATT, CDR2 SNEGSKA (reference sequence). The CDR3 sequence is CSARGPQEGELFF. DNA of the CDR3: TGCAGTGCTAGAGGGCCCCAGGAAGGGGAGCTGTTTTTT.

The V call is TRBV20-1, the J call TRBJ1-1; D is perhaps TRBD1 (6 bases). Trimming took 0 bases from V and 3 from J, leaving 11 bases between them. Germline V gene sequence: CDR1 DFQATT, CDR2 SNEGSKA (reference sequence). CDR3 length equals 14 residues. Here the CDR3 DNA reads TGCAGTGCTAGAGACCCGACAGGTTACACTGAAGCTTTCTTT. This gives the protein CSARDPTGYTEAFF.

J is TRBJ2-2 and V is TRBV7-6; possible D gene TRBD1, 5 bases. V lost 2 bases and J lost 1, with 14 bases in between. The CDR3 loop spans 17 amino acids. Per germline, CDR1 SGHVS and CDR2 FNYEAQ. CDR3 sequence reads: CASSLWSGRENTGELFF. The CDR3 coding sequence is TGTGCCAGCAGCTTATGGTCCGGCAGGGAGAACACCGGGGAGCTGTTTTTT.

This clonotype has a single count. The genes are TRBV4-1 and TRBJ1-4, with D tentatively TRBD1 (6 bases). The V gene's germline CDR1 is MGHRA and CDR2 YSYEKL. The CDR3 loop spans 15 amino acids. The V gene lost 1 base and the J gene lost 4 bases, with 10 bases spanning the gap. The CDR3 nucleotides are TGCGCCAGCAGCCAAGTGGGGGCAGGTAATGAAAAACTGTTTTTT. This encodes CASSQVGAGNEKLFF.

The gene calls are TRBV7-9 and TRBJ1-1; D not certain. Looked up from germline, CDR1 is SEHNR and CDR2 is FQNEAQ (reference sequence). This CDR3 has 14 amino acids. V was cut by 1 base and J by 3 bases, with 9 bases left in between. Here the CDR3 DNA reads TGTGCCAGCAGCTTAGAGACCCAATACACTGAAGCTTTCTTT. It yields the protein CASSLETQYTEAFF.

This clonotype was recorded many times. V usage is TRBV21-1 and J usage is TRBJ2-1; TRBD2 was called by the table and not checked on the DNA. TRBV21-1 is assigned pseudogene status. The CDR3 length is 15 residues. The chain's CDR3 is CASSKRPSGSNEQFF. In DNA, the CDR3 is TGTGCCAGCAGCAAACGCCCTAGCGGGAGCAATGAGCAGTTCTTC.

In its sample, this clonotype was seen a few times. The V gene is TRBV6-2 or TRBV6-3, the J gene TRBJ2-1; the match to TRBD2 covers 15 bases. The CDR3 has 17 residues. Trimming at V came to 8 bases and at J to 9 bases, leaving 14 bases not matched to a gene. Germline V gene lookup returns CDR1 MNHEY and CDR2 SVGEGT. The CDR3 is CASRKVGLAGGSGEQFF. The CDR3 region has the DNA TGTGCCAGCCGTAAGGTGGGACTAGCGGGAGGTTCAGGTGAGCAGTTCTTC.

Many counts were recorded for this clonotype. This sequence joins TRBV4-1 and TRBJ2-3, with 14 bases fitting TRBD2. The CDR3 covers 15 residues. Germline V gene lookup returns CDR1 MGHRA and CDR2 YSYEKL. The J segment lost 4 bases and the V segment lost 5 bases, leaving 2 bases of the junction unmatched. The CDR3 spells CASSATSGRADTQYF. The CDR3 DNA reads TGCGCCAGCAGCGCGACTAGCGGGAGGGCAGATACGCAGTATTTT.

This clonotype was observed a handful of times. This chain joins TRBV18 and TRBJ2-7, with 9 nucleotides matching TRBD1. The germline V gene has CDR1 KGHSH and CDR2 LQKENI. This CDR3 comprises 14 residues. With V trimmed by 7 bases and J by 3 bases, 7 bases remained unmatched. DNA of the CDR3: TGTGCCAGCTTACCCGGGACAGGGAACTACGAGCAGTACTTC. Residues: CASLPGTGNYEQYF.

The chain employs TRBV9 and TRBJ2-7; TRBD1 is a possible D gene (6 bases). The CDR3 runs 14 residues. The V gene lost 0 bases and the J gene lost 4 bases, with 11 bases spanning the gap. Germline V lookup: CDR1 SGDLS, CDR2 YYNGEE. DNA for the CDR3: TGTGCCAGCAGCGTAGCGGACAGAGTTTACGAGCAGTACTTC. It is translated as CASSVADRVYEQYF. Variable domain in full (rest from reference TRBV9 and TRBJ2-7): DSGVTQTPKHLITATGQRVTLRCSPRSGDLSVYWYQQSLDQGLQFLIQYYNGEERAKGNILERFSAQQFPDLHSELNLSSLELGDSALYFCASSVADRVYEQYFGPGTRLTVT.

This clonotype was observed many times. The chain uses TRBV28 and TRBJ2-7; 10 bases align to TRBD1. CDR1 MDHEN and CDR2 SYDVKM come from the germline V gene. V was clipped by 8 bases and J by 5 bases; unmatched bases: 9. This CDR3 spans 14 amino acids. The CDR3 DNA sequence: TGTGCCAGCCTCCGTTGGGGGACAGGGGACGAGCAGTACTTC. It codes for CASLRWGTGDEQYF.

This clonotype was found many times. The V and J genes are TRBV20-1 and TRBJ2-7; possibly TRBD1 for D (6 bases). Germline V gives CDR1 DFQATT, CDR2 SNEGSKA (reference sequence). The V gene lost 1 base and the J gene lost 5 bases, with 12 bases spanning the gap. The CDR3 sequence is 13 residues long. The CDR3 coding sequence is TGCAGTGCTAGAGGGTGGGACATTAACGAGCAGTACTTC. Translated: CSARGWDINEQYF.

V usage is TRBV28 and J usage is TRBJ1-5; no firm D call. The CDR3 totals 13 residues. Trimming removed 5 bases at V and 4 bases at J, with 9 bases between. Germline CDR1 reads MDHEN; CDR2 reads SYDVKM. The CDR3 spells CASSLAPNQPQHF. The CDR3 DNA follows: TGTGCCAGCAGTCTGGCCCCGAATCAGCCCCAGCATTTT.

This chain joins TRBV11-2 and TRBJ1-2; D is possibly TRBD1 (6 bases). The CDR3 runs to 17 residues. V lost 5 bases to trimming and J lost 2 bases, with 21 bases between them. Germline V lookup: CDR1 SGHAT, CDR2 FQNNGV. CDR3 in DNA: TGTGCCAGCAGCCCCCTGACAGGAATAAAGTCGAACTATGGCTACACCTTC. This translates into CASSPLTGIKSNYGYTF.

This clonotype has ten or more counts. The chain recombines TRBV6-1 with TRBJ1-2; D unresolved. The CDR3 is 13 amino acids. Trimming took 4 bases from V and 4 from J, leaving 10 bases between them. Germline CDR1 is MNHNS and CDR2 is SASEGT. The CDR3 spells CASSGGRAYGYTF. In DNA, the CDR3 is TGTGCCAGCAGTGGCGGTAGAGCCTATGGCTACACCTTC.

This rearrangement joins TRBV28 to TRBJ1-5; 7 bases align to TRBD1. The V and J ends lost 7 bases and 1 base, in that order; junction bases with no gene match: 7. CDR1 and CDR2 from the germline V gene are MDHEN and SYDVKM. The CDR3 sequence is 15 residues long. CDR3 nucleotide sequence: TGTGCCAGCAAATCCGGGACAGCCAGCAATCAGCCCCAGCATTTT. This encodes CASKSGTASNQPQHF. Supplemented by reference TRBV28 and TRBJ1-5, the full variable domain reads DVKVTQSSRYLVKRTGEKVFLECVQDMDHENMFWYRQDPGLGLRLIYFSYDVKMKEKGDIPEGYSVSREKKERFSLILESASTNQTSMYLCASKSGTASNQPQHFGDGTRLSIL.

A few counts support this clonotype. This chain links TRBV20-1 with TRBJ1-4, with no clear D. CDR3 size: 13 residues. V lost 6 bases and J 5 bases, leaving 13 bases between the germline ends. Germline V gives CDR1 DFQATT, CDR2 SNEGSKA (reference sequence). CDR3 coding DNA: TGCAGTGCCCATAATGCGGTGAATGAAAAACTGTTTTTT. This sequence encodes CSAHNAVNEKLFF.

The sample holds a few counts of this clonotype. The V and J genes are TRBV7-2 and TRBJ1-2, with TRBD1 matching over 10 bases. V lost 5 bases to trimming and J lost 8 bases; unmatched junction nucleotides: 5. This CDR3 is 13 amino acids long. CDR1 and CDR2 (germline): SGHTA, FQGNSA. DNA for the CDR3: TGTGCCAGCAGCCCAGGACAGGGGGAAGGCTACACCTTC. Amino acids: CASSPGQGEGYTF.

This clonotype was counted ten times or more. The V call is TRBV9, the J call TRBJ1-2; 7 nucleotides match TRBD1. Germline V gives CDR1 SGDLS, CDR2 YYNGEE. CDR3 size: 15 residues. V shed 3 bases, J shed 5 bases, and the junction held 10 bases outside the gene matches. The CDR3 DNA sequence: TGTGCCAGCAGCGGAACCGGGACAGCGTATTATGGCTACACCTTC. As protein: CASSGTGTAYYGYTF. Looking up the rest from reference TRBV9 and TRBJ1-2 gives the full variable domain: DSGVTQTPKHLITATGQRVTLRCSPRSGDLSVYWYQQSLDQGLQFLIQYYNGEERAKGNILERFSAQQFPDLHSELNLSSLELGDSALYFCASSGTGTAYYGYTFGSGTRLTVV.

This clonotype was counted ten times or more. The chain combines TRBV6-2 or TRBV6-3 with TRBJ1-4, with no clear D. CDR3 length: 12 amino acids. Germline loops: CDR1 MNHEY, CDR2 SVGEGT. Between the trimmed V and J ends, which lost 4 bases and 7 bases, there was a span of 7 bases. CDR3 coding DNA: TGTGCCAGCAGTTCTTCCAGTGAAAAACTGTTTTTT. Its translation: CASSSSSEKLFF.

This clonotype was recorded a few times. V gene TRBV5-4 combines with J gene TRBJ2-1; D tentatively reads TRBD1 or TRBD2 (7 bases each). The germline V and J ends were trimmed by 6 bases and 6 bases, with 22 bases remaining between them. The CDR3 length is 16 residues. Germline V gives CDR1 SGHNT, CDR2 YYREEE (reference sequence). CDR3 loop: CASTWGGRTGRNEQFF. Written as DNA, the CDR3 is TGTGCCAGCACCTGGGGGGGCAGGACAGGTCGCAATGAGCAGTTCTTC.

The CDR3 DNA reads as TGTGCCAGCAGCTTCCTGGGGGCTGGTTCACCCCTCCACTTT. It codes for CASSFLGAGSPLHF. This chain joins TRBV5-6 and TRBJ1-6; tentative D call: TRBD1 (6 bases). Germline CDR1 is SGHDT and CDR2 is YYEEEE. The CDR3 length is 14 residues. V shed 2 bases and J shed 9 bases, with 12 bases lying between them.

This clonotype showed up just a few times. The chain joins TRBV27 to TRBJ2-3; no clear D gene. CDR1 is MNHEY, CDR2 SMNVEV, per germline (reference sequence). This CDR3 is 14 amino acids long. V was cut by 4 bases and J by 6 bases, with 14 bases left in between. This CDR3 is CASSSLGFRDTQYF. The CDR3, as DNA: TGTGCCAGCAGTTCCCTGGGATTTCGGGATACGCAGTATTTT.

The table lists this clonotype with a few counts. The chain employs TRBV18 and TRBJ1-1; D may be TRBD1 (5 bases). CDR1 and CDR2 from the germline V gene are KGHSH and LQKENI. The V end was cut by 3 bases, the J end by 0 bases, with 8 bases between. The CDR3 spans 14 residues. The CDR3 region is CASSPGEVNTEAFF. In DNA form, the CDR3 reads TGTGCCAGCTCACCGGGGGAAGTGAACACTGAAGCTTTCTTT.

There are a few counts of this clonotype. The gene calls are TRBV15 and TRBJ1-1; a possible D gene is TRBD1 (5 bases). Deletions cut 0 bases from V and 7 bases from J, with 15 bases between. Germline loops: CDR1 LNHNV, CDR2 YYDKDF (reference sequence). This CDR3 comprises 15 residues. CDR3 region: CATSRDLGSQGEAFF. In DNA form, the CDR3 reads TGTGCCACCAGCAGAGATCTGGGGAGTCAGGGTGAAGCTTTCTTT. Complete variable domain (other parts from reference TRBV15 and TRBJ1-1): DAMVIQNPRYQVTQFGKPVTLSCSQTLNHNVMYWYQQKSSQAPKLLFHYYDKDFNNEADTPDNFQSRRPNTSFCFLDIRSPGLGDTAMYLCATSRDLGSQGEAFFGQGTRLTVV.